The 5 T cell receptor beta chains in this list originate from one sample, sequenced in a study of identical twins' blood T cells. Using its own MiXCR run on the 5' RACE reads, TCRdb lists one record per CDR3 protein. The sample lists 350,000 to 400,000 distinct CDR3 sequences; over 25% were seen once. Input material: PBMCs. Every receptor here comes from a woman between 18 and 55 years old in good health.

This clonotype came up a few times. V gene TRBV2 combines with J gene TRBJ1-1; 7 bases are a match to TRBD1. This CDR3 has 14 amino acids. J lost 3 bases, V lost 5 bases, and 6 bases had no gene match. Germline CDR1 and CDR2: SNHLY and FYNNEI. The CDR3 coding sequence is TGTGCCAGCAGTTCCCAGACAGGGTACACTGAAGCTTTCTTT. Its translation is CASSSQTGYTEAFF.

This clonotype came up a few times. The chain uses TRBV12-3 or TRBV12-4 and TRBJ1-1, with TRBD1 as a possible D gene (5 bases). The CDR3 has 17 residues. The germline V and J ends were trimmed by 2 bases and 4 bases, with 20 bases remaining between them. Here the CDR3 DNA reads TGTGCCAGCAGTTTACCCACTCAGGCGGCAGGGTCCACTGAAGCTTTCTTT. Its translation is CASSLPTQAAGSTEAFF.

This clonotype appeared once. CDR3 nucleotide sequence: TGTGCCAGCATTGATAGTAACAGGGGTTGGGTCACTGAAGCTTTCTTT. It translates to CASIDSNRGWVTEAFF. This sequence joins TRBV25-1 and TRBJ1-1; 7 positions agree with TRBD1. V gave up 7 bases and J gave up 4 bases; unmatched junction bases: 15. The germline V gene has CDR1 MGHDK and CDR2 SYGVNS. The CDR3 sequence is 16 residues long.

In its sample, this clonotype was seen a few times. The chain employs TRBV5-1 and TRBJ2-1; 14 bases align to TRBD2. The J segment lost 4 bases and the V segment lost 3 bases, leaving 6 bases of the junction unmatched. The CDR3 consists of 17 residues. From germline, CDR1 is SGHRS and CDR2 YFSETQ. The CDR3 nucleotides read TGCGCCAGCAGCTCATCCCGACTAGCGGGAGGGTACAATGAGCAGTTCTTC. This codes for CASSSSRLAGGYNEQFF.

About this clonotype: A read error is likely, as this CDR3 ends without the conserved phenylalanine or tryptophan. The chain combines TRBV7-9 with TRBJ1-1; no firm D call. CDR1 is SEHNR and CDR2 is FQNEAQ in the germline V gene (reference sequence). Trimming left V 3 bases short and J 1 base short, with 6 bases between. The CDR3 runs 13 residues. The CDR3 DNA is TGTGCCAGCAGCTTCATAGAGAACACTGAAGCTTTCCTT. This codes for CASSFIENTEAFL.